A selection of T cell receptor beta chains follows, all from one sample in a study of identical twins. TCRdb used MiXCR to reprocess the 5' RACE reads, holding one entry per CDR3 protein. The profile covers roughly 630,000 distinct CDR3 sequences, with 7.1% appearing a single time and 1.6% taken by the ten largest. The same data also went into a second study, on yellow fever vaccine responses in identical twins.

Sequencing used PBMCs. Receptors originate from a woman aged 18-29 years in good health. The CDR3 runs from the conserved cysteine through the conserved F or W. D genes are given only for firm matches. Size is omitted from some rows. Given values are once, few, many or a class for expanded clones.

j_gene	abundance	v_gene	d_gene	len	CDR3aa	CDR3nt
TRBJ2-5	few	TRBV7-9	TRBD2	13	CATGLAGTETQYF	TGTGCCACCGGGTTAGCGGGAACGGAGACCCAGTACTTC
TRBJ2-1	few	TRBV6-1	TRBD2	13	CAAAGGLYNEQFF	TGTGCAGCAGCGGGGGGACTTTACAATGAGCAGTTCTTC
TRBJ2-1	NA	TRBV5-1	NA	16	CASSRVSGSSYNEQFF	TGCGCCAGCAGCCGGGTTAGCGGAAGCTCCTACAATGAGCAGTTCTTC
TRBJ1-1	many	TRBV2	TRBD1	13	CASLGQANTEAFF	TGTGCCAGCTTGGGACAGGCGAACACTGAAGCTTTCTTT
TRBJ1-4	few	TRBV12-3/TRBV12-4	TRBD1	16	CASSLGQGLGNEKLFF	TGTGCCAGCAGTTTAGGACAGGGCCTGGGTAATGAAAAACTGTTTTTT
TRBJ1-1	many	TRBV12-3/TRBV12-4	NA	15	CASRGTSFPLNEAFF	TGTGCCAGCAGAGGGACTTCTTTCCCCCTTAATGAAGCTTTCTTT
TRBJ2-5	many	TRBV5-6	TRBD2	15	CASSYTGGLKETQYF	TGTGCCAGCAGCTACACGGGGGGGCTTAAAGAGACCCAGTACTTC
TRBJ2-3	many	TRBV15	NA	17	CATSRDLPGRGTDTQYF	TGTGCCACCAGCAGAGATCTTCCGGGTCGGGGCACAGATACGCAGTATTTT
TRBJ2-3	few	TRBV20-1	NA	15	CSASNGLPREDTQYF	TGCAGTGCTAGTAACGGCCTCCCTCGGGAGGATACGCAGTATTTT
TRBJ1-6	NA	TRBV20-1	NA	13	CSARGLFNSPLHF	TGCAGTGCTAGGGGACTTTTTAATTCACCCCTCCACTTT
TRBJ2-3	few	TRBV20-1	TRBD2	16	CSARPGLAGGMDTQYF	TGCAGTGCTAGACCCGGACTAGCGGGAGGGATGGATACGCAGTATTTT
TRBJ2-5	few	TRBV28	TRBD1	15	CASSSGSGGQETQYF	TGTGCCAGCAGTTCGGGGTCAGGGGGCCAAGAGACCCAGTACTTC
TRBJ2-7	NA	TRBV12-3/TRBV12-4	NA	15	CASSGGHLISYEQYF	TGTGCCAGCAGTGGGGGACATCTAATATCCTACGAGCAGTACTTC
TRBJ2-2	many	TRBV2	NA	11	CATLATGELFF	TGTGCCACGTTGGCGACCGGGGAGCTGTTTTTT
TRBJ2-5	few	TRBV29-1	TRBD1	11	CSVTGGETQYF	TGCAGCGTGACAGGGGGGGAGACCCAGTACTTC
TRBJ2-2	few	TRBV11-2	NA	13	CASRQPGSGELFF	TGTGCCAGCAGGCAGCCAGGGAGCGGGGAGCTGTTTTTT
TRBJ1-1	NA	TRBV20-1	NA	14	CSARDGAGNTEAFF	TGCAGTGCCAGGGACGGGGCGGGGAACACTGAAGCTTTCTTT
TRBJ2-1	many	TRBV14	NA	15	CASSPPAPTYNEQFF	TGTGCCAGCAGCCCCCCCGCCCCCACCTACAATGAGCAGTTCTTC
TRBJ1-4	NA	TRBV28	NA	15	CASSFWAGEDEKLFF	TGTGCCAGCAGTTTTTGGGCAGGGGAGGATGAAAAACTGTTTTTT
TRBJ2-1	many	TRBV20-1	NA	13	CSAALADYNEQFF	TGCAGTGCAGCACTAGCCGACTACAATGAGCAGTTCTTC
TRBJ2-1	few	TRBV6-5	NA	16	CASSYEGTRGRDEQFF	TGTGCCAGCAGTTACGAAGGGACAAGGGGGAGGGATGAGCAGTTCTTC
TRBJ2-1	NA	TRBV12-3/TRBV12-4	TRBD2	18	CTCSRLAGGQSSYNEQFF	TGTACCTGCAGCCGTCTAGCGGGAGGACAGAGCTCCTACAATGAGCAGTTCTTC